The TCR beta chain described here comes from a study of human T cells and chemical hapten exposure. Across the whole study: In the roughly 24-week study, patients were dosed weekly with diphenylcyclopropenone on the scalp throughout. Study-wide results and caveats: With patch test score, the counts of PT1 expanded TCRs showed a positive correlation.

Original data processing: Counts of TCRs in each sample centred on a median of about 96,000 and extended from about 20,000 to 690,000. TCRdb re-called the RACE reads with MiXCR, one entry per CDR3 protein. Here the V and J calls rest on TCRdb's processing, not on the authors' analysis. The sample lists about 46,000 distinct CDR3 sequences; around 9.4% were seen once. The germline V and J ends were trimmed by 1 base and 2 bases, with 21 bases remaining between them. Germline assignment: CDR1 SGHDN and CDR2 FVKESK. The CDR3 covers 18 residues. Details on this clonotype: Antigen specificity is unknown.

The time point here: pre-sensitization, week 0. Treatment given: therapeutic diphenylcyclopropenone sensitization with weekly scalp DPC. Alopecia patients between 18 and 70 years old and suitable for DPC were used as donors. The starting material was whole blood, obtained in connection with sensitization to the hapten diphenylcyclopropenone (DPC). The receptor was derived from a woman aged 40-49 years with alopecia areata. Some clones in this sample may be carry-over from other donors' samples. This chain connects TRBV14 to TRBJ2-7, with a possible D match to TRBD2 (5 bases). The CDR3: CASSQGEAAEDLTYEQYF. In DNA, the CDR3 is TGTGCCAGCAGCCAAGGAGAAGCGGCGGAGGATTTAACCTACGAGCAGTACTTC.